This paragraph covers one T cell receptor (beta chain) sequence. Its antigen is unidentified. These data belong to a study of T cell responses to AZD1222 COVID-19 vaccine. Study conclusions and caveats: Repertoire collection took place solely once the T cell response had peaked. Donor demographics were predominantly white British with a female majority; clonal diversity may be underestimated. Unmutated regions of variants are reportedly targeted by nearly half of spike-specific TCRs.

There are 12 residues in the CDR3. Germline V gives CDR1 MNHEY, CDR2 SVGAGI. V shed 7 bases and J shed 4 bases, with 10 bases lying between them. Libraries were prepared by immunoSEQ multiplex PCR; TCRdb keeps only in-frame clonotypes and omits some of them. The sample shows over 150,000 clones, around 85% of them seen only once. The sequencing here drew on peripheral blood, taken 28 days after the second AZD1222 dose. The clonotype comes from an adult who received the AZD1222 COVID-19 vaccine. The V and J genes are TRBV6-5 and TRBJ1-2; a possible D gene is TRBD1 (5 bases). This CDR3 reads CASMRGSYGYTF. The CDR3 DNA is TGTGCCAGCATGCGGGGCAGCTATGGCTACACCTTC.